This TCR beta chain was found in a study of blood T cell repertoires in COVID-19. Study overall: In each case, the material was cDNA or gDNA derived from T cells, B-cell-depleted T cells, or PBMCs.

The V end lost 1 base, the J end lost 7 bases, and 8 bases lay between the germline ends. The CDR3 has 13 residues. Germline V gives CDR1 LGHDT, CDR2 YNNKEL (reference sequence). This table comes from immunoSEQ multiplex PCR, and its TCRdb copy is limited to in-frame clones, with some not included. The repertoire includes around 230,000 clones, 80% to 90% of them detected once, and about 2.3% sits in the top ten. This clonotype was obtained from a woman between 35 and 50 years old with active or convalescent COVID-19. The sequenced sample consisted of peripheral blood. The gene calls are TRBV3-1 (or the pseudogene TRBV3-2) and TRBJ1-5; D unresolved. DNA of the CDR3: TGTGCCAGCAGCCAAGCACTAGGACAGCCCCAGCATTTT. It yields the protein CASSQALGQPQHF.